This is a list of T cell receptor beta chains from one sample in a study of cytomegalovirus exposure and HLA in healthy donors. Clones were sequenced by immunoSEQ multiplex PCR, and TCRdb holds only the in-frame ones, with some missing. Found here are approximately 160,000 clones, about 70% of them singletons; the top ten hold around 4.3%. The sequenced sample was PBMCs. These receptors were collected from a woman aged 18-29 years in good health and CMV-seropositive. Both conserved end residues are part of each CDR3.

cdr3_length: 13
v_call: TRBV30
cdr3_aa: CAWSQDFSQPQHF

cdr3_length: 12
v_call: TRBV18
cdr3_aa: CATALGVEKLFF

cdr3_length: 16
v_call: TRBV6-5
cdr3_aa: CASSYSIEPSGNTIYF

cdr3_length: 16
v_call: TRBV28
cdr3_aa: CASSLGLGPSGNTIYF

cdr3_length: 17
v_call: TRBV18
cdr3_aa: CASSPSGTGQLGQPQHF

cdr3_length: 17
v_call: TRBV10-3
cdr3_aa: CAISESKNRGQTDTQYF

cdr3_length: 14
v_call: TRBV9
cdr3_aa: CASSNRDREETQYF

cdr3_length: 14
v_call: TRBV30
cdr3_aa: CAWSRGQLQETQYF

cdr3_length: 14
v_call: TRBV19
cdr3_aa: CASVAASGNNEQFF

cdr3_length: 14
v_call: TRBV9
cdr3_aa: CASSVAGHTDTQYF

cdr3_length: 14
v_call: TRBV2
cdr3_aa: CASSESPGAHTQYF

cdr3_length: 16
v_call: TRBV5-1
cdr3_aa: CASSPPSSDGNEKLFF

cdr3_length: 12
v_call: TRBV19
cdr3_aa: CASKHGITEAFF

cdr3_length: 14
v_call: TRBV9
cdr3_aa: CASSDKHSTDTQYF

cdr3_length: 16
v_call: TRBV5-1
cdr3_aa: CASSLYGSGVNTEAFF

cdr3_length: 16
v_call: TRBV5-1
cdr3_aa: CASSLALGDTNEKLFF

cdr3_length: 14
v_call: TRBV7-8
cdr3_aa: CATTSPQGNTEAFF